These 18 T cell receptor beta chains originate from one sample sequenced in a study of T-cell memory formation after mild COVID-19. A single record per CDR3 protein comes from TCRdb applying MiXCR to the 5' RACE reads. The sample carries about 600,000 distinct CDR3 sequences, less than 25% recorded once. Sequencing was carried out using PBMCs or a T cell subset sorted from them (not recorded which). The receptors come from an adult woman who had mild COVID-19 (a few samples of this study predate the infection). Cell type and time point are not known.

Only a few counts were recorded for this clonotype. This chain links TRBV4-3 with TRBJ2-7; the match to TRBD2 covers 8 bases. Germline values: CDR1 LGHNA, CDR2 YSLEER. The length of the CDR3 is 18 residues. The junction had 14 bases not matched to a gene; V was cut back by 2 bases and J by 2 bases. CDR3 protein: CASSQRSGGYLGAYEQYF. CDR3 sequence (DNA): TGCGCCAGCAGCCAACGGAGCGGGGGTTACCTGGGCGCCTACGAGCAGTACTTC.

This clonotype was counted a few times. This rearrangement joins TRBV12-3 or TRBV12-4 to TRBJ2-2; 10 nucleotides align to TRBD2. The trim removed 3 bases at V and 5 bases at J, leaving 6 bases unmatched. CDR3 length: 16 amino acids. The CDR3 nucleotides are TGTGCCAGCAGTTTCCATAGCGGGGGGCCTACCGGGGAGCTGTTTTTT. Protein sequence: CASSFHSGGPTGELFF.

Only a few counts were recorded for this clonotype. This chain uses TRBV4-2 with TRBJ2-1; 13 nucleotides align to TRBD2. The CDR3 contains 17 residues. Germline V gives CDR1 LGHNA, CDR2 YNFKEQ. Trimming took 0 bases from V and 8 from J; bases not matched to a gene: 7. CDR3 residues: CASSQEVTSGRADEQFF. For the CDR3, the DNA is TGTGCCAGCAGCCAAGAGGTTACTAGCGGGAGGGCCGATGAGCAGTTCTTC.

This clonotype was seen a handful of times. J is TRBJ2-3 and V is TRBV15, with 7 bases aligning to TRBD2. This CDR3 has 14 amino acids. In germline, CDR1 is LNHNV, CDR2 YYDKDF (reference sequence). V was clipped by 7 bases and J by 3 bases; unmatched bases: 7. CDR3 nucleotide sequence: TGTGCCACCACCAGGACTAGGGAGACAGATACGCAGTATTTT. Translating gives CATTRTRETDTQYF.

This chain joins TRBV7-9 and TRBJ2-1, with 10 bases that match TRBD2. Trimming took 3 bases from V and 8 from J; bases not matched to a gene: 7. This CDR3 is 15 amino acids long. The germline gives CDR1 SEHNR, CDR2 FQNEAQ (reference sequence). The CDR3 region is CASSFFLAGDDEQFF. The CDR3 DNA is TGTGCCAGCAGCTTTTTTCTAGCGGGAGATGATGAGCAGTTCTTC.

This clonotype turned up a few times. The CDR3 region is CASSAPGLAGVIGELFF. CDR3 in DNA: TGTGCCAGCAGTGCCCCGGGACTAGCGGGGGTCATCGGGGAGCTGTTTTTT. The chain carries TRBV12-3 or TRBV12-4 and TRBJ2-2, with 14 nucleotides matching TRBD2. This CDR3 has 17 amino acids. V lost 5 bases and J lost 7; bases outside the gene matches: 9.

This clonotype was detected a few times. The chain employs TRBV27 and TRBJ2-7, with D perhaps matching TRBD1 (6 bases). Germline V lookup: CDR1 MNHEY, CDR2 SMNVEV (reference sequence). With 6 bases removed from V and 4 bases from J, the gap between germline ends came to 16 bases. The CDR3 spans 14 residues. CDR3 sequence: CASSFQGYSYEQYF. The CDR3 DNA follows: TGTGCCAGCAGCTTCCAGGGGTACTCTTACGAGCAGTACTTC.

This clonotype was recorded a few times. This rearrangement joins TRBV20-1 to TRBJ2-2, with 9 bases matching TRBD1. The CDR3 is 19 amino acids. The junction had 17 bases not matched to a gene; V was cut back by 2 bases and J by 4 bases. The germline V gene has CDR1 DFQATT and CDR2 SNEGSKA (reference sequence). The CDR3 DNA sequence: TGCAGTGCTAGATACCGGGACAGGGTAATGGGAAGGACCACCGGGGAGCTGTTTTTT. Translated: CSARYRDRVMGRTTGELFF.

In its sample, this clonotype was seen once. V usage is TRBV7-3 and J usage is TRBJ2-6, with D unclear. Germline-derived CDR1 and CDR2 are SGHTA and FQGTGA. This CDR3 is 14 amino acids long. V was pared by 8 bases and J by 0 bases, with 8 bases between. The CDR3 nucleotides are TGTGCCAGCTCTGGGGTCTCTGGGGCCAACGTCCTGACTTTC. It yields the protein CASSGVSGANVLTF.

This clonotype was found a few times. Germline is not matched at one junction end, which may reflect a read error. The chain has TRBV27 and TRBJ2-7, with 7 bases lining up with TRBD1. Per germline, CDR1 MNHEY and CDR2 SMNVEV (reference sequence). This CDR3 region has 13 residues. The CDR3 loop is CASSLNLRQGPSF. For the CDR3, the DNA is TGTGCCAGCAGTCTCAATTTGAGACAGGGACCCTCCTTC.

The chain links TRBV12-3 or TRBV12-4 to TRBJ1-2; no clear D gene. The CDR3 sequence is 12 residues long. The V and J ends lost 6 bases and 4 bases respectively, with 9 bases between them. The CDR3 here is CASSRDLYGYTF. Here the CDR3 DNA reads TGTGCCAGCAGCCGTGACCTCTATGGCTACACCTTC.

The chain carries TRBV5-1 and TRBJ2-2; D perhaps matches TRBD1 (6 bases). Germline V gives CDR1 SGHRS, CDR2 YFSETQ. V was pared by 0 bases and J by 3 bases, with 12 bases between. The CDR3 extends over 16 amino acids. The CDR3 loop reads CASSLAAAGDTGELFF. The CDR3, as DNA: TGCGCCAGCAGCTTGGCCGCGGCAGGGGACACCGGGGAGCTGTTTTTT.

The J gene is TRBJ2-7, the V gene TRBV7-9; 9 bases are shared with TRBD2. The CDR3 runs to 15 residues. Germline V gene lookup returns CDR1 SEHNR and CDR2 FQNEAQ (reference sequence). V dropped 4 bases and J dropped 2; count of bases not matched to a gene: 6. In DNA form, the CDR3 reads TGTGCCAGCAGCTACGAAGCGGGGGGCACCTACGAGCAGTACTTC. This translates into CASSYEAGGTYEQYF.

This clonotype was recorded a few times. This chain uses TRBV24-1 with TRBJ2-2, with 12 bases that match TRBD2. The CDR3 consists of 18 residues. V was clipped by 1 base and J by 5 bases; unmatched bases: 7. Looked up from germline, CDR1 is KGHDR and CDR2 is SFDVKD. The CDR3 DNA follows: TGTGCCACCAGTGATTTTCCTAGCGGGGGGGCGCGGACCGGGGAGCTGTTTTTT. This sequence encodes CATSDFPSGGARTGELFF.

V usage is TRBV7-8 and J usage is TRBJ2-3; D possibly corresponds to TRBD2 (6 bases). Trimming took off 6 bases at V and 3 bases at J, with 19 bases between the two ends. The germline CDR1 and CDR2 sequences are SGHVS and FQNEAQ. CDR3 length: 16 amino acids. CDR3 protein: CASRAAYRGKTDTQYF. In DNA form, the CDR3 reads TGTGCCAGCAGAGCCGCATACCGGGGGAAAACAGATACGCAGTATTTT. The full variable domain, in which reference TRBV7-8 and TRBJ2-3 provide the parts outside the CDR3, is GAGVSQSPRYKVAKRGQDVALRCDPISGHVSLFWYQQALGQGPEFLTYFQNEAQLDKSGLPSDRFFAERPEGSVSTLKIQRTQQEDSAVYLCASRAAYRGKTDTQYFGPGTRLTVL.

The gene calls are TRBV20-1 and TRBJ2-1, with 10 bases matching TRBD2. The V gene's germline CDR1 is DFQATT and CDR2 SNEGSKA (reference sequence). The CDR3 contains 14 residues. After removal of 5 bases from V and 9 bases from J, the junction contained 10 bases not matched to a gene. The CDR3 here is CSAPSGGALGEQFF. CDR3 nucleotides: TGCAGTGCTCCTAGCGGGGGAGCCCTTGGTGAGCAGTTCTTC.

This clonotype occurred a few times. The rearrangement links TRBV19 to TRBJ2-7; D is undetermined. The V gene's germline CDR1 is LNHDA and CDR2 SQIVND (reference sequence). Deletions cut 1 base from V and 7 bases from J, with 5 bases between. CDR3 length: 11 amino acids. CDR3 nucleotide sequence: TGTGCCAGTAGTATAGGCGGTGAGCAGTACTTC. This translates into CASSIGGEQYF.

The chain recombines TRBV30 with TRBJ1-5; TRBD1 is a possible D gene (6 bases). The CDR3 has 15 amino acids. Germline CDR1 GTSNPN, CDR2 SVGIG (reference sequence). Trimming removed 1 base from V and 0 bases from J, with 10 bases in between. CDR3 nucleotide sequence: TGTGCCTGGAGTGCACAGGGTTATAGCAATCAGCCCCAGCATTTT. Its translation is CAWSAQGYSNQPQHF. The full variable domain, its missing parts supplied by reference TRBV30 and TRBJ1-5, is SQTIHQWPATLVQPVGSPLSLECTVEGTSNPNLYWYRQAAGRGLQLLFYSVGIGQISSEVPQNLSASRPQDRQFILSSKKLLLSDSGFYLCAWSAQGYSNQPQHFGDGTRLSIL.